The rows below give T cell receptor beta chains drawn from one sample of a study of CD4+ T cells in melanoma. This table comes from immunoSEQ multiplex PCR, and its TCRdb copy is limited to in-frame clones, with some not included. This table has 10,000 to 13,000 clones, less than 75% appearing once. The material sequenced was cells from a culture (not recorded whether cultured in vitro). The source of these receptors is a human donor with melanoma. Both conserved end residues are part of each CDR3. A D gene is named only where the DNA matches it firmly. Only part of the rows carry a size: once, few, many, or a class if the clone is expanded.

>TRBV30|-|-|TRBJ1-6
TGTGCCTGGAAGACCGCGTGGGCGGGCCGACGGGGTTCACCCCTCCACTTT
CAWKTAWAGRRGSPLHF
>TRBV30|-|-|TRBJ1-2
TGTGCCTGGAGTGTACCCGGGTTAGTGGGCTACACCTTC
CAWSVPGLVGYTF
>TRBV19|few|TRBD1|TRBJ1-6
TGTGCCAGTAGTCGTAGACTTGCCGGGACAGGTAATTCACCCCTCCACTTT
CASSRRLAGTGNSPLHF
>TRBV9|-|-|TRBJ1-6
TGTGCCAGCAGCGTAGAGTATAATTCACCCCTCCACTTT
CASSVEYNSPLHF
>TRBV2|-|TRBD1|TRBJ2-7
TGTGCCAGCCAGTACAGGGGCCCGTCCTGGGACCCCTACGAGCAGTACTTC
CASQYRGPSWDPYEQYF
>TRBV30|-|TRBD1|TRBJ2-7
TGTGCCCGACCCAGGGACCGGGACAGGGGAACCTACGAGCAGTACTTC
CARPRDRDRGTYEQYF
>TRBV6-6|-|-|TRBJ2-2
TGTGCCAGCCAAGGAGGGGTGGGCACCGGGGAGCTGTTTTTT
CASQGGVGTGELFF
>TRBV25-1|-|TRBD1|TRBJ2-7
TGTGCCAGCAGTCCCGGGACAGGGGGACGTTACGAGCAGTACTTC
CASSPGTGGRYEQYF
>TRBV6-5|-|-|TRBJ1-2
TGTGCCAGCAGTTTCGGACAGTACTATGGCTACACCTTC
CASSFGQYYGYTF
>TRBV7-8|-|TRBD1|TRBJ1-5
TGTGCCAGCAGCTTGACGGGACAGGGGGCATTATATAGCAATCAGCCCCAGCATTTT
CASSLTGQGALYSNQPQHF
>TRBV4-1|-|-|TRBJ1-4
TGCGCCAGCAGCCAACGTTCAGGGGTAAATGAAAAACTGTTTTTT
CASSQRSGVNEKLFF
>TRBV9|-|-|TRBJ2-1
TGTGCCAGCAGCGTTAACGGAGGCGAGCAGTTCTTC
CASSVNGGEQFF
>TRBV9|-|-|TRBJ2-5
TGTGCCAGCAGCGTCGCGTCCTTCCACGAGACCCAGTACTTC
CASSVASFHETQYF
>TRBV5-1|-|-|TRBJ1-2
TGCGCCAGCAGCTTGGAAGGCGTGGTCGGGCGAGGAGGCTACACCTTC
CASSLEGVVGRGGYTF
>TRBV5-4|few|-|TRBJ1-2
TGTGCCAGCAACGTGGGGGGGAGCTATGGCTACACCTTC
CASNVGGSYGYTF
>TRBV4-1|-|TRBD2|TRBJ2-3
TGCGCCAGCAGCCGGGGGACTAGCGGGCCCCCCACAGATACGCAGTATTTT
CASSRGTSGPPTDTQYF
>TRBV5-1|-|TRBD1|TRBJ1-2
TGCGCCAGCAGGACGTCAAACAGGGGTCTATATGGCTACACCTTC
CASRTSNRGLYGYTF
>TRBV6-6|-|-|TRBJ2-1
TGTGCCAGCAGGACCGGGCCTCAGGCCTACAATGAGCAGTTCTTC
CASRTGPQAYNEQFF
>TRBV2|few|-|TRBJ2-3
TGTGCCAGCGGCTTGCGGGGCAGCACAGATACGCAGTATTTT
CASGLRGSTDTQYF
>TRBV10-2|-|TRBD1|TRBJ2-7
TGCGCCAGCAGGGCGACAGGGGCTCACGAGCAGTACTTC
CASRATGAHEQYF
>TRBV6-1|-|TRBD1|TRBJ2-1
TGTGCCAGCAGCGTATTAAGACAGGGATCGAATGAGCAGTTCTTC
CASSVLRQGSNEQFF
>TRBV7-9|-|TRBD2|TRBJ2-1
TGTGCCAGCAGCCGCGGGGGTTACTCCTACAATGAGCAGTTCTTC
CASSRGGYSYNEQFF
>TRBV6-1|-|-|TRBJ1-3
TGTGCCAGCAGTGGGAGCTCTGGAAACACCATATATTTT
CASSGSSGNTIYF
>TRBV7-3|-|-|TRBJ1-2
TGTGCCAGCAGCTTAGCCGTAGGGGACTATGGCTACACCTTC
CASSLAVGDYGYTF
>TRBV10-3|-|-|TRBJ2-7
TGTGCCATCAGTGCCGGACGGACCTACGAGCAGTACTTC
CAISAGRTYEQYF
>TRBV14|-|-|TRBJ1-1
TGTGCCAGCAGCCAAGATCGGCGGATGAACACTGAAGCTTTCTTT
CASSQDRRMNTEAFF
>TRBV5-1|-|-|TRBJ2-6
TGCGCCAGCAGGGGGGGGACAGCGAGTCCCCACTCTGGGGCCAACGTCCTGACTTTC
CASRGGTASPHSGANVLTF
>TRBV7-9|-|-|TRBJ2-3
TGTGCCAGCGGGGGGCAAAGCACAGATACGCAGTATTTT
CASGGQSTDTQYF
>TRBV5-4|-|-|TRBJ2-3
TGTGCCAGCAGCTTTAAAGGGGGGGGCCGGGGGTACAGCACAGATACGCAGTATTTT
CASSFKGGGRGYSTDTQYF
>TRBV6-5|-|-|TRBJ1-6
TGTGCCAGCATTTGGCGGTCGTCGGATTCACCCCTCCACTTT
CASIWRSSDSPLHF
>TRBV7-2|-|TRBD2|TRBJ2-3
TGTGCCAGCAGATTAGCGGGGGGGCCCACAGATACGCAGTATTTT
CASRLAGGPTDTQYF
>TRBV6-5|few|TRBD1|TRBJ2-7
TGTGCCAGCAGTTACTCGACAGGGGACGGCGAGCAGTACTTC
CASSYSTGDGEQYF
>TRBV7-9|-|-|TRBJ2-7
TGTGCCAGCAGCCCCAGGGCCAGCTACGAGCAGTACTTC
CASSPRASYEQYF
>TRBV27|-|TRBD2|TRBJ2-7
TGTGCCAGCATGCAGCGGGGGGGCCTGACGGAGTACGAGCAGTACTTC
CASMQRGGLTEYEQYF
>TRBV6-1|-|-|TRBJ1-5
TGTGCCAGCAGTGTGTCACAGGGTTATAGCAATCAGCCCCAGCATTTT
CASSVSQGYSNQPQHF
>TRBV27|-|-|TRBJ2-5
TGTGCCAGCAGTTTAAGCCGGATTGCAGGGATTGGGGAGACCCAGTACTTC
CASSLSRIAGIGETQYF
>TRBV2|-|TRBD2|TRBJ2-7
TGTGCCAGCAGAGTTGGGACTAGCGTTATCCACGAGCAGTACTTC
CASRVGTSVIHEQYF
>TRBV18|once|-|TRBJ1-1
TGTGCCAGCTCACCACTCCACAGGCTAACCCGACGGGACACTGAAGCTTTCTTT
CASSPLHRLTRRDTEAFF
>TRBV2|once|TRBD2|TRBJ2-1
TGTGCCAGATACCCGATGACTAGCTTGATCCCGAATGAGCAGTTCTTC
CARYPMTSLIPNEQFF
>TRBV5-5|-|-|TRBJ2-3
TGTGCCAGCAGCTTGTCAGCAGGGTGGTTGTCCGATACGCAGTATTTT
CASSLSAGWLSDTQYF
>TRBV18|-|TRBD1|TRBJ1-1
TGTGCCAGCTCACCTACAGGGGGAGAAGCTTTCTTT
CASSPTGGEAFF
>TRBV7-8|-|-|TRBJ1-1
TGTGCCAGCAGCTTAATGCTCGGTGTGAACACTGAAGCTTTCTTT
CASSLMLGVNTEAFF
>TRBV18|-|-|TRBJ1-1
TGTGCCAGCTCACGTTCCTCTGAGGCCACTGAAGCTTTCTTT
CASSRSSEATEAFF
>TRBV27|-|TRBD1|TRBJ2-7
TGTGCCAGCAGTAGGTCCGGGACAGGAATACCCTACGAGCAGTACTTC
CASSRSGTGIPYEQYF
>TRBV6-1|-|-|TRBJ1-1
TGTGCCAGCAGTGATCAGGGCACCACTGAAGCTTTCTTT
CASSDQGTTEAFF